These T cell receptor beta chains were read from a single sample in a study of blood T cells in healthy people across ages. TCRdb recomputed calls from the 5' RACE reads with MiXCR, one row per CDR3 protein. Of 550,000 to 800,000 distinct CDR3 sequences listed, over 20% were seen once; the top ten hold 3.5% to 4%. Sequencing was carried out using blood. Source of these receptors: a man between 65 and 85 years old in good health. The CDR3 runs from the conserved cysteine through the conserved F or W. The D gene is left open where the match is weak. The listing skips clone size in some rows; elsewhere it reads once, few, many or a size class.

D gene	V gene	J gene	clone size	CDR3 protein	CDR3 DNA
NA	TRBV5-1	TRBJ2-4	NA	CASSRSTDLAKNIQYF	TGCGCCAGCAGCCGATCGACAGATCTAGCCAAAAACATTCAGTACTTC
NA	TRBV6-5	TRBJ1-4	NA	CASCGVEEKLFF	TGTGCCAGCTGTGGGGTGGAGGAAAAACTGTTTTTT
TRBD1	TRBV5-1	TRBJ1-2	few	CASSLGDRGNDGYTF	TGCGCCAGCAGCTTGGGGGACAGGGGAAACGATGGCTACACCTTC
TRBD2	TRBV7-9	TRBJ2-1	NA	CASSLSAKPRTRDEQFF	TGTGCCAGCAGCTTATCGGCCAAACCGAGGACTAGAGATGAGCAGTTCTTC
TRBD1	TRBV14	TRBJ2-7	few	CAGSQATGGHSYEQYF	TGTGCCGGCAGCCAAGCAACAGGGGGTCATTCCTACGAGCAGTACTTC
NA	TRBV20-1	TRBJ2-3	many	CSARDWAGDYSTDTQYF	TGCAGTGCTAGAGATTGGGCAGGGGACTATAGCACAGATACGCAGTATTTT
NA	TRBV3-1	TRBJ1-1	few	CASSLAAQRGTEAFF	TGTGCCAGCAGCCTAGCCGCTCAACGGGGGACTGAAGCTTTCTTT
NA	TRBV5-1	TRBJ2-3	NA	CASSYVGGGDTQYF	TGCGCCAGCAGCTACGTGGGAGGAGGGGATACGCAGTATTTT
TRBD2	TRBV7-2	TRBJ2-7	many	CASSLAVSSGRRHYEQYF	TGTGCCAGCAGCTTAGCGGTGTCTAGCGGGAGGAGGCACTACGAGCAGTACTTC
NA	TRBV7-2	TRBJ2-7	NA	CASSLVVGTYEQYF	TGTGCCAGCAGCTTAGTCGTTGGGACCTACGAGCAGTACTTC
NA	TRBV20-1	TRBJ1-4	few	CSARDRGTNEKLFF	TGCAGTGCTAGAGACCGGGGAACTAATGAAAAACTGTTTTTT
NA	TRBV20-1	TRBJ2-1	NA	CSARYGEEQFF	TGCAGTGCCAGATATGGGGAAGAGCAGTTCTTC
TRBD1	TRBV3-1	TRBJ2-5	NA	CANSQGLQGAETQYF	TGTGCCAACAGCCAAGGCCTTCAGGGGGCGGAGACCCAGTACTTC
TRBD1	TRBV24-1	TRBJ2-3	many	CATSLTGERDTQYF	TGTGCCACCAGCCTGACAGGGGAACGTGATACGCAGTATTTT
NA	TRBV5-1	TRBJ2-2	NA	CASSLRTGLTTGELFF	TGCGCCAGCAGTTTAAGAACAGGGTTGACCACCGGGGAGCTGTTTTTT
NA	TRBV7-9	TRBJ2-7	few	CASSRTLQGYEQYF	TGTGCCAGCAGCCGGACCCTACAGGGTTACGAGCAGTACTTC
TRBD2	TRBV10-3	TRBJ2-1	few	CAISEKTSEYNEQFF	TGTGCCATCAGTGAAAAGACTAGCGAATACAATGAGCAGTTCTTC
NA	TRBV20-1	TRBJ2-5	NA	CSAKIRHQETQYF	TGCAGTGCTAAAATAAGACACCAAGAGACCCAGTACTTC
TRBD2	TRBV18	TRBJ2-6	NA	CASSPGLAGNSGANVLTF	TGTGCCAGCTCACCGGGACTAGCGGGCAACTCTGGGGCCAACGTCCTGACTTTC
NA	TRBV20-1	TRBJ1-1	NA	CSAATAMNTEAFF	TGCAGTGCAGCAACAGCTATGAACACTGAAGCTTTCTTT
TRBD2	TRBV6-4	TRBJ2-1	few	CASSEKFREARNEQFF	TGTGCCAGCAGTGAAAAATTTCGGGAGGCCCGGAATGAGCAGTTCTTC
NA	TRBV12-3/TRBV12-4	TRBJ2-1	few	CASSSKTYNEQFF	TGTGCCAGCAGTAGCAAGACCTACAATGAGCAGTTCTTC
NA	TRBV7-3	TRBJ2-3	NA	CASSNRKDTQYF	TGTGCCAGCAGCAACCGGAAAGATACGCAGTATTTT
NA	TRBV6-5	TRBJ1-2	NA	CASSYSTGIGYGYTF	TGTGCCAGCAGTTACTCAACAGGCATTGGGTATGGCTACACCTTC
NA	TRBV25-1	TRBJ2-5	NA	CASSPARAMQETQYF	TGTGCCAGCAGTCCCGCTAGGGCAATGCAAGAGACCCAGTACTTC
NA	TRBV2	TRBJ1-2	few	CASSEALRGTYGYTF	TGTGCCAGCAGTGAAGCGCTTAGAGGGACCTATGGCTACACCTTC
NA	TRBV7-2	TRBJ1-1	NA	CASSFGINTEVFF	TGTGCCAGCAGCTTCGGTATTAACACTGAAGTTTTCTTT
NA	TRBV7-2	TRBJ2-1	many	CASSLGLGTKNNEQFF	TGTGCCAGCAGCTTAGGGCTCGGGACCAAAAACAATGAGCAGTTCTTC
TRBD1	TRBV7-9	TRBJ2-2	NA	CASSPLDRDTGELFF	TGTGCCAGCAGCCCGTTGGACAGGGACACCGGGGAGCTGTTTTTT
TRBD1	TRBV5-1	TRBJ2-7	NA	CASSLAGTGEHPSYEQYF	TGCGCCAGCAGCTTGGCCGGGACAGGGGAACATCCTTCCTACGAGCAGTACTTC
TRBD2	TRBV7-2	TRBJ2-1	many	CASSLRTSGDNEQFF	TGTGCCAGCAGCCTCAGGACTAGCGGGGACAATGAGCAGTTCTTC
NA	TRBV25-1	TRBJ1-6	NA	CASAGGHETPLHF	TGTGCCAGCGCCGGGGGACACGAGACACCCCTCCACTTT
NA	TRBV12-3/TRBV12-4	TRBJ2-4	many	CASSLGGATRGDIQYF	TGTGCCAGCAGTTTAGGAGGGGCGACTAGAGGAGACATTCAGTACTTC
TRBD1	TRBV7-8	TRBJ2-1	NA	CASSEGWTGSSYNEQFF	TGTGCCAGCAGCGAAGGGTGGACAGGCTCCTCCTACAATGAGCAGTTCTTC
TRBD1	TRBV29-1	TRBJ2-1	many	CSAVPVGQGSGEQFF	TGCAGCGCTGTGCCGGTGGGACAGGGCTCCGGGGAGCAGTTCTTC
NA	TRBV20-1	TRBJ2-7	NA	CSARSGGPYEQYF	TGCAGTGCTAGGTCCGGCGGGCCCTACGAGCAGTACTTC
TRBD1	TRBV7-8	TRBJ2-3	few	CASSLVGQGDDTQYF	TGTGCCAGCAGCTTAGTGGGGCAGGGGGATGATACGCAGTATTTT
NA	TRBV29-1	TRBJ1-1	NA	CSVEGANTEAFF	TGCAGCGTTGAAGGCGCGAACACTGAAGCTTTCTTT
NA	TRBV29-1	TRBJ2-7	few	CSVLRQAGVSGQYF	TGCAGCGTGTTAAGACAGGCTGGAGTTTCCGGGCAGTACTTC
NA	TRBV15	TRBJ2-7	few	CATSRDATDYEQYF	TGTGCCACCAGCAGAGATGCGACTGACTACGAGCAGTACTTC
NA	TRBV3-1	TRBJ2-2	few	CASSPKSKRMNTGELFF	TGTGCCAGCAGCCCAAAAAGTAAGAGGATGAACACCGGGGAGCTGTTTTTT
NA	TRBV11-2	TRBJ2-1	few	CASSLDHGLYNEQFF	TGTGCCAGCAGCTTAGATCATGGCCTGTACAATGAGCAGTTCTTC
NA	TRBV7-2	TRBJ2-1	many	CASSLGVSYNEQFF	TGTGCCAGCAGCTTGGGCGTTTCATACAATGAGCAGTTCTTC
NA	TRBV7-9	TRBJ2-5	NA	CASSLTDSPQYF	TGTGCCAGCAGCTTAACAGACTCCCCCCAGTACTTC
NA	TRBV6-1	TRBJ1-1	NA	CASTAGGGNTEAFF	TGTGCCAGCACCGCGGGGGGGGGCAACACTGAAGCTTTCTTT
NA	TRBV5-1	TRBJ2-1	few	CASSLGQPVNEQFF	TGCGCCAGCAGCTTGGGACAGCCTGTCAATGAGCAGTTCTTC
NA	TRBV18	TRBJ2-6	NA	CASSPIGSSGANVLTF	TGTGCCAGCTCACCAATTGGAAGCTCTGGGGCCAACGTCCTGACTTTC
TRBD1	TRBV13	TRBJ1-5	NA	CACSLGGPGRNQPQHF	TGTGCCTGCAGCTTAGGGGGCCCTGGACGAAATCAGCCCCAGCATTTT
NA	TRBV9	TRBJ2-7	few	CASGRESNEQYF	TGTGCCAGCGGGCGGGAATCCAACGAGCAGTACTTC
TRBD2	TRBV20-1	TRBJ2-3	NA	CSASLLANHGDTQYF	TGCAGTGCTAGCCTACTAGCGAACCACGGAGATACGCAGTATTTT
NA	TRBV20-1	TRBJ1-5	few	CSATDRINQPQHF	TGCAGTGCTACGGACCGGATCAATCAGCCCCAGCATTTT
NA	TRBV7-2	TRBJ1-2	NA	CASSLGPTYGYTF	TGTGCCAGCAGCTTAGGGCCGACCTATGGCTACACCTTC
TRBD2	TRBV24-1	TRBJ2-5	many	CATSDFRGLAGGLQETQYF	TGTGCCACCAGTGATTTTCGAGGACTAGCGGGAGGCCTACAAGAGACCCAGTACTTC
NA	TRBV20-1	TRBJ1-2	NA	CSARPQPGSYGYTF	TGCAGTGCTAGGCCCCAGCCAGGGAGCTATGGCTACACCTTC
NA	TRBV5-1	TRBJ1-1	few	CASHTELNTEAFF	TGCGCCAGTCACACGGAGCTAAACACTGAAGCTTTCTTT
NA	TRBV29-1	TRBJ1-4	few	CSVQQGLTSEKLFF	TGCAGCGTCCAACAGGGTTTAACGAGCGAAAAACTGTTTTTT
NA	TRBV3-1	TRBJ1-1	few	CASSPGPEGTEAFF	TGTGCCAGCAGCCCGGGCCCTGAGGGAACTGAAGCTTTCTTT
NA	TRBV6-5	TRBJ2-1	NA	CASSSQGTLAPTYNEQFF	TGTGCCAGCAGCTCCCAGGGGACACTAGCGCCAACCTACAATGAGCAGTTCTTC
NA	TRBV12-3/TRBV12-4	TRBJ2-1	NA	CASSFASEQFF	TGTGCCAGCAGTTTCGCAAGTGAGCAGTTCTTC